The 2 T cell receptor beta chains listed next were all sequenced from one sample in a study of cytomegalovirus exposure and HLA in healthy donors. A multiplex PCR was run with 60 Vbeta primers and 13 Jbeta primers. Only in-frame clones appear in the TCRdb table, and some are missing; sequencing was by immunoSEQ multiplex PCR. The sample records roughly 160,000 clones, approximately 79% being singletons. Sequenced material: PBMCs. These receptors all come from a man aged 40-49 years in good health and CMV-seronegative.

The chain combines TRBV10-3 with TRBJ2-7; D remains ambiguous. The germline V gene has CDR1 ENHRY and CDR2 SYGVKD. The V end lost 0 bases, the J end lost 3 bases, and 18 bases lay between the germline ends. This CDR3 spans 17 amino acids. The chain's CDR3 is CAISESPVEVEVYEQYF. The CDR3 DNA sequence: TGTGCCATCAGTGAGTCCCCGGTCGAGGTAGAAGTCTACGAGCAGTACTTC.

V usage is TRBV7-6 and J usage is TRBJ1-1, with unresolved D. This CDR3 comprises 14 residues. Trimming removed 1 base from V and 2 bases from J, with 8 bases in between. The germline CDR1 and CDR2 sequences are SGHVS and FNYEAQ. The CDR3 nucleotides are TGTGCCAGCAGCTTAGGCGGAATTAACACTGAAGCTTTCTTT. Its protein product is CASSLGGINTEAFF.